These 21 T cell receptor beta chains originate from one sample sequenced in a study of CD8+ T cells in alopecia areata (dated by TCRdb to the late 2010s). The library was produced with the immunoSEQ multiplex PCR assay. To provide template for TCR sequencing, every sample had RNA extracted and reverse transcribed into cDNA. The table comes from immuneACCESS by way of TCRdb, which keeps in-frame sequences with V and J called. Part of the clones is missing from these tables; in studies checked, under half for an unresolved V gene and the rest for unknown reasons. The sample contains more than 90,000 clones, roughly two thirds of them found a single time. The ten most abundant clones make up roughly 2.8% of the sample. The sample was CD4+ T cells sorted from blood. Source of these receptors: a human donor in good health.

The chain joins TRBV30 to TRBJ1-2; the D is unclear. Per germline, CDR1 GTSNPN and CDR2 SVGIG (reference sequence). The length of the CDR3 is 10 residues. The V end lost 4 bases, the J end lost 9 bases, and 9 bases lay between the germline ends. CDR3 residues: CAWNGPSYTF. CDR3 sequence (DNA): TGTGCCTGGAATGGACCGAGCTACACCTTC.

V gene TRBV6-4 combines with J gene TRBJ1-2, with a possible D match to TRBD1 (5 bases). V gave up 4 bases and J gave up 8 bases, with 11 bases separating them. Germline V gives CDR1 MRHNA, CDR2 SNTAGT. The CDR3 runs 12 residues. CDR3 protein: CASSAGPGGYTF. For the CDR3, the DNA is TGTGCCAGCAGTGCGGGACCGGGCGGCTACACCTTC.

The chain's CDR3 is CASRRTGGTGELFF. The CDR3 DNA reads as TGTGCCAGCAGACGGACCGGAGGCACCGGGGAGCTGTTTTTT. V gene TRBV11-3 combines with J gene TRBJ2-2; D is possibly TRBD2 (5 bases). The CDR3 totals 14 residues. The germline CDR1 and CDR2 sequences are SGHNT and YENEEA. V lost 6 bases and J lost 4, with 12 bases in between.

CDR3 in DNA: TGCGCCAGCAGCTACGTGGGACAGGGTACCTACAATGAGCAGTTCTTC. It encodes CASSYVGQGTYNEQFF. The V and J genes are TRBV5-1 and TRBJ2-1, with 9 bases aligning to TRBD1. In germline, CDR1 is SGHRS, CDR2 YFSETQ. The CDR3 sequence is 16 residues long. V lost 3 bases, J lost 2 bases, and 6 bases stayed unmatched.

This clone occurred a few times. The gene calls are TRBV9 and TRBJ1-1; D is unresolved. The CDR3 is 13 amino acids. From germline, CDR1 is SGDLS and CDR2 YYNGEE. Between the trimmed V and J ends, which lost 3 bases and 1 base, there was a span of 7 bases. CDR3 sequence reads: CASSAGSNTEAFF. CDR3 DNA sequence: TGTGCCAGCAGCGCGGGTTCGAACACTGAAGCTTTCTTT.

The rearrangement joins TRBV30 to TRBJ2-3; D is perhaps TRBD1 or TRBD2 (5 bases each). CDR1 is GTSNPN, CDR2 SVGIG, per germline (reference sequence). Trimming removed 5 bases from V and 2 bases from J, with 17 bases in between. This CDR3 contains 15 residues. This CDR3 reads CAWDAGTTDTDTQYF. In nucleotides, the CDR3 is TGTGCCTGGGACGCCGGGACGACCGACACAGATACGCAGTATTTT.

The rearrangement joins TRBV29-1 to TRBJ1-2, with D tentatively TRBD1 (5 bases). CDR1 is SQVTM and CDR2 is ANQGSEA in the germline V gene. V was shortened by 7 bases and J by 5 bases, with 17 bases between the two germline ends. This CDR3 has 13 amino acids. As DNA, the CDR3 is TGCAGCGGACGCCGGGGCCCGGCATATGGCTACACCTTC. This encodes CSGRRGPAYGYTF.

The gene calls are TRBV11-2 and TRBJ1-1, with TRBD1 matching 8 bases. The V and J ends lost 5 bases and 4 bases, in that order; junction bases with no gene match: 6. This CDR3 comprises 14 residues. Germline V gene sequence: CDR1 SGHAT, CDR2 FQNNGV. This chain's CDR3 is CASSRTDRGTEAFF. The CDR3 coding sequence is TGTGCCAGCAGCCGTACAGACAGGGGCACTGAAGCTTTCTTT.

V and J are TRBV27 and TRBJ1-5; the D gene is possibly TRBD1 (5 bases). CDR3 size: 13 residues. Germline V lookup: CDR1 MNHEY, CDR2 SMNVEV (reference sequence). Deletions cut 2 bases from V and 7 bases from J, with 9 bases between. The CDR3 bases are TGTGCCAGCAGTTTAACCAGGGCCCAGCCCCAGCATTTT. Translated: CASSLTRAQPQHF.

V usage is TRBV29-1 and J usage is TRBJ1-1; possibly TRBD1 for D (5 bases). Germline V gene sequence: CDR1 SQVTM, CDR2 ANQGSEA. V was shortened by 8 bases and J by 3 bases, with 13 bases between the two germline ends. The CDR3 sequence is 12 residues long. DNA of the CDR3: TGCAGCACTCGATGGGGGGACACTGAAGCTTTCTTT. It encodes CSTRWGDTEAFF.

CDR3: CSVGGHNTGELFF. DNA for the CDR3: TGCAGCGTTGGGGGTCATAACACCGGGGAGCTGTTTTTT. This chain links TRBV29-1 with TRBJ2-2; no clear D gene. V was cut by 4 bases and J by 2 bases, with 8 bases left in between. CDR3 size: 13 residues. Per the germline V gene, CDR1 is SQVTM and CDR2 is ANQGSEA.

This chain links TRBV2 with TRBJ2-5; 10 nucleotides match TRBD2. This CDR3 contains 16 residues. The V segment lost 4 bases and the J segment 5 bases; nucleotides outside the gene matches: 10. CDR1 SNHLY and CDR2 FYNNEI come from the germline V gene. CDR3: CASSALAGASRETQYF. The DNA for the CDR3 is TGTGCCAGCAGTGCGCTAGCGGGGGCCTCTCGGGAGACCCAGTACTTC. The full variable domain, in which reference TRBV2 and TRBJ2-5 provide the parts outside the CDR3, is EPEVTQTPSHQVTQMGQEVILRCVPISNHLYFYWYRQILGQKVEFLVSFYNNEISEKSEIFDDQFSVERPDGSNFTLKIRSTKLEDSAMYFCASSALAGASRETQYFGPGTRLLVL.

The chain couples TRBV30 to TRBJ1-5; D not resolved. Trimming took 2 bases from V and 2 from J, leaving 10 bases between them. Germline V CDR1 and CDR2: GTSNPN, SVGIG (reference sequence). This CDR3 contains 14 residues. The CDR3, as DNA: TGTGCCTGGAGTCAAGGGAAGGGCAATCAGCCCCAGCATTTT. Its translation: CAWSQGKGNQPQHF.

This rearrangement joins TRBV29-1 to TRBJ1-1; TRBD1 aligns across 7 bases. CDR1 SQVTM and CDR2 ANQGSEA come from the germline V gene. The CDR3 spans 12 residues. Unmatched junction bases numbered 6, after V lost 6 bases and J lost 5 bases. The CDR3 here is CSVRPTGTEAFF. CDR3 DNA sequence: TGCAGCGTCCGCCCGACAGGGACTGAAGCTTTCTTT.

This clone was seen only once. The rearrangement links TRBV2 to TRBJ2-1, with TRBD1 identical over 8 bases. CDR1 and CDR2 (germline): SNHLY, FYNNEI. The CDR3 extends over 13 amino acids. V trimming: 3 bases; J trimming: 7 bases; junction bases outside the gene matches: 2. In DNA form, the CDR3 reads TGTGCCAGCAGTGACAGGGGGCTTAATGAGCAGTTCTTC. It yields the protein CASSDRGLNEQFF.

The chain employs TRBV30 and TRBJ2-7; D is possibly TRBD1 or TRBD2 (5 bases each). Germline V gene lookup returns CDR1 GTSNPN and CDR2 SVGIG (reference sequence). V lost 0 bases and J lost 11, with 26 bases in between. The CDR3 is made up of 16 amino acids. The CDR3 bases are TGTGCCTGGAGTGTACACGGAGGAACTAGGGGAGTGAGGGAGTACTTC. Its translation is CAWSVHGGTRGVREYF. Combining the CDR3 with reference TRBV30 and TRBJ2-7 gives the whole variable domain SQTIHQWPATLVQPVGSPLSLECTVEGTSNPNLYWYRQAAGRGLQLLFYSVGIGQISSEVPQNLSASRPQDRQFILSSKKLLLSDSGFYLCAWSVHGGTRGVREYFGPGTRLTVT.

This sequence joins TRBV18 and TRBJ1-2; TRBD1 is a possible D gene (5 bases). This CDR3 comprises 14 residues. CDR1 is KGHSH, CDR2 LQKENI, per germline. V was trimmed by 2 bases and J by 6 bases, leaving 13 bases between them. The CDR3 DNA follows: TGTGCCAGCTCACCAGGGGGAATCGGCGATGGCTACACCTTC. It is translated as CASSPGGIGDGYTF.

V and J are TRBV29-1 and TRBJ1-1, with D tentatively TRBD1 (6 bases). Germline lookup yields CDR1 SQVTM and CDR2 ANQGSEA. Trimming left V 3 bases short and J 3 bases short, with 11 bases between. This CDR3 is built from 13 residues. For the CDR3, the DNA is TGCAGCGTTGATAAGGGGGGGGACACTGAAGCTTTCTTT. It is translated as CSVDKGGDTEAFF.

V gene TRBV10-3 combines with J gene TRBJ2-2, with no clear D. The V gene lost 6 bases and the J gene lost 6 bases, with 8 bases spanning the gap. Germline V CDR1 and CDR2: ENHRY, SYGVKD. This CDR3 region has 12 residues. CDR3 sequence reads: CAISRPAGELFF. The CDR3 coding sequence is TGTGCCATCAGCCGTCCTGCCGGGGAGCTGTTTTTT.

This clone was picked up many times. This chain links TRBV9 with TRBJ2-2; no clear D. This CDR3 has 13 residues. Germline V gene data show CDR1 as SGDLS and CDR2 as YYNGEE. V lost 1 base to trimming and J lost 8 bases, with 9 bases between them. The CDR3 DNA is TGTGCCAGCAGCGTAAAACCGGAGGGGGAGCTGTTTTTT. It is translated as CASSVKPEGELFF.

The CDR3 nucleotides are TGTGCCAGCAGTTACTCGCGGGGTAGGGACCAAGAGACCCAGTACTTC. Its protein product is CASSYSRGRDQETQYF. V gene TRBV6-6 combines with J gene TRBJ2-5; a possible D gene is TRBD2 (6 bases). This CDR3 spans 16 amino acids. Germline V lookup: CDR1 MNHNY, CDR2 SVGAGI (reference sequence). V lost 0 bases and J 0 bases, leaving 11 bases between the germline ends.